In this sample, the clone carrying this TCR beta chain turned up many times. Its target is not known. This sample was taken from a study of CD8 T cells in ankylosing spondylitis. Study findings and constraints: The clones that were linked to disease were reported to be significantly enriched in matched synovial fluid samples from ankylosing spondylitis patients. Researchers report that disease-linked clones proved CD8+ and relatively rare in peripheral blood. For ankylosing spondylitis blood, a TCR beta motif of 7 to 9 highly homologous variants appeared characteristic. Some motif variants had been reported before (in reactive arthritis synovial fluid and blood).

Construction of TCR beta libraries was performed using quantitative 5'-RACE with molecular barcodes. In TCRdb, the 5' RACE reads were re-called with MiXCR into one record per CDR3 protein. The sample includes 450,000 or so distinct CDR3 sequences, 26% of them seen just once. From germline, CDR1 is SGHRS and CDR2 YFSETQ. This CDR3 region has 13 residues. V was trimmed by 0 bases and J by 4 bases, leaving 4 bases between them. The clonotype originates from a male donor with ankylosing spondylitis. The V gene is TRBV5-1, the J gene TRBJ2-2; no reliable D call. Sample: blood, either unsorted or a sorted T cell fraction (not recorded which). The CDR3 region has the DNA TGCGCCAGCAGCTTGGACTTCACCGGGGAGCTGTTTTTT. It codes for CASSLDFTGELFF.